This TCR beta chain was sequenced for a study of cytomegalovirus exposure and HLA in healthy donors. Details on this clone: Its antigen is still unknown.

Overall study findings and caveats: Most TCR sequences were uncommon, yet certain public TCRs appeared in many donors.

Germline trimming cut 1 base from V and 8 bases from J; bases unmatched to any gene: 10. Germline CDR1 and CDR2: MGHRA and YSYEKL. CDR3 length equals 17 residues. PCR used 60 Vbeta primers and 13 Jbeta primers. Only in-frame clones appear in the TCRdb table, and some are missing; sequencing was by immunoSEQ multiplex PCR. The specimen's table records fewer than 60,000 clones. The receptor was isolated from a woman aged 25 to 45 in good health and CMV-seropositive. The rearrangement joins TRBV4-1 to TRBJ2-1; 11 bases map to TRBD2. Sequencing was done on a sample of PBMCs. CDR3 nucleotide sequence: TGCGCCAGCAGCCAAGCACTATTTAGCGGGAGGGGCCATGAGCAGTTCTTC. Its translation is CASSQALFSGRGHEQFF.